This note documents a single TCR beta chain sequence. The record originates from a study of blood T cell repertoires in COVID-19. Generated by immunoSEQ multiplex PCR, the TCRdb table keeps only in-frame clones and is missing some. This table holds some 300,000 clones, nearly 90% found once. Germline V gives CDR1 ENHRY, CDR2 SYGVKD. This CDR3 is built from 14 residues. Trimming stripped 3 bases from V and 8 bases from J, with 16 bases between. This TCR was sampled from a woman between 35 and 50 years old with COVID-19, enrolled during active disease. What was sequenced was peripheral blood. The rearrangement joins TRBV10-3 to TRBJ1-2; D gene uncertain. This CDR3 reads CAISEEGIVSGYTF. In nucleotides, the CDR3 is TGTGCCATCAGTGAAGAGGGCATAGTCTCCGGCTACACCTTC.